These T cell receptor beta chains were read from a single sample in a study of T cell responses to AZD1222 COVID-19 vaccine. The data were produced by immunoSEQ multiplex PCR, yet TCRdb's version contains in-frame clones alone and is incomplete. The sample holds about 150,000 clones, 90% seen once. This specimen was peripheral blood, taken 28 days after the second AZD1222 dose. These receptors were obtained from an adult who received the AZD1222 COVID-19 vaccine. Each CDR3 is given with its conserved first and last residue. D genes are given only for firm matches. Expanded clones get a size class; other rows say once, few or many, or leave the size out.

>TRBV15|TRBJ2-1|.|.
TGTGCCACCAGCTCCCGGGACAGGCTGGTAGCGGGAAACAATGAGCAGTTCTTC
CATSSRDRLVAGNNEQFF
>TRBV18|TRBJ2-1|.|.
TGTGCCAGCTCACCAGGGTTAATCGGCAATGAGCAGTTCTTC
CASSPGLIGNEQFF
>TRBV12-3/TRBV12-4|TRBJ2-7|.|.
TGTGCCAGCAGCCATCGGGGGGAGCAGTACTTC
CASSHRGEQYF
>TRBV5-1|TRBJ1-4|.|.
TGCGCCAGCAGGACCGGGACGGAGGATGAAAAACTGTTTTTT
CASRTGTEDEKLFF
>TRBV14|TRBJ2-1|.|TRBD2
TGTGCCAGCAGCCAAGATCGGTCGGTAGCGGGGAATTTTGAGCAGTTCTTC
CASSQDRSVAGNFEQFF
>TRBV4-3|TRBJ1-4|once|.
TGCGCCAGCAGCCAAGAGGGCGGGGCAACTAATGAAAAACTGTTTTTT
CASSQEGGATNEKLFF
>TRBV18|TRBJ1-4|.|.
TGTGCCAGCTCACCAAATCTTATGGCGTTGAATGAAAAACTGTTTTTT
CASSPNLMALNEKLFF
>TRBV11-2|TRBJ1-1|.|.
TGTGCCAGCAGCTTAGGCCTACACACTGAAGCTTTCTTT
CASSLGLHTEAFF
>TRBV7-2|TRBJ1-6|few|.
TGTGCCAGCAGCTTAGCTACGGGGGGCTTCTCCTATAATTCACCCCTCCACTTT
CASSLATGGFSYNSPLHF
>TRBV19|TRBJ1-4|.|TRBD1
TGTGCCAGTACAAGGACAGGGCGTAATGAAAAACTGTTTTTT
CASTRTGRNEKLFF
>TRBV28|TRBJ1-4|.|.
TGTGCCAGCAGTCTTAAATGGGGACCCACAACTAATGAAAAACTGTTTTTT
CASSLKWGPTTNEKLFF
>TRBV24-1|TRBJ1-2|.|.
TGTGCCACCAGTGACATGACAGGCGGTGGCTACACCTTC
CATSDMTGGGYTF
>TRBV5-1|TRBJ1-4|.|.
TGCGCCAGCAGCTTCGTAACCGTGTCAACTAATGAAAAACTGTTTTTT
CASSFVTVSTNEKLFF
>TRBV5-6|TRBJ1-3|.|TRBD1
TGTGCCAGCAGCGGACAGGGGATGATGTCCACCATATATTTT
CASSGQGMMSTIYF
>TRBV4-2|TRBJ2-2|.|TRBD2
TGTGCCAGCAGCCAAGAAAACGGCGGGAGTAAGCGTCTGGGCGGGGAGCTGTTTTTT
CASSQENGGSKRLGGELFF
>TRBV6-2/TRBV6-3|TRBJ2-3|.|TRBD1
TGTGCCAGCAGTACGTATCCCGGACAGGGTAGGGATACGCAGTATTTT
CASSTYPGQGRDTQYF
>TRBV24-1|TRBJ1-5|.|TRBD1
TGTGCCACCAGTGATCCGGACAGGGGCAGTCAGCCCCAGCATTTT
CATSDPDRGSQPQHF
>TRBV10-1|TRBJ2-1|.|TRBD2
TGCGCCAGCAGTAGCGGGGGGCCCCACAATGAGCAGTTCTTC
CASSSGGPHNEQFF
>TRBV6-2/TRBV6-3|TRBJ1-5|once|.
TGTGCCAGCGGCCTCTTTTGGCCCCAGCATTTT
CASGLFWPQHF
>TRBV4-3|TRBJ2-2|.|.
TGCGCCAGCAGCCGCGGACAAGGCGGGGAGCTGTTTTTT
CASSRGQGGELFF
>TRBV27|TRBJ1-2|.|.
TGTGCCAGCAGAGGACTTTCATATGGCTACACCTTC
CASRGLSYGYTF
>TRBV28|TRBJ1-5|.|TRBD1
TGTGCCAGCAGTTCCCCGGGACAGGGGGCTAATCAGCCCCAGCATTTT
CASSSPGQGANQPQHF
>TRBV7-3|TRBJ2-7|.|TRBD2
TGTGCCAGCAGCTTATATCCCCTCGCGCAGGCGGGAGGGACCTACGAGCAGTACTTC
CASSLYPLAQAGGTYEQYF
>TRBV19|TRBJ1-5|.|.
TGTGCCAGTAAGGAGAGGGGCGGCAATCAGCCCCAGCATTTT
CASKERGGNQPQHF
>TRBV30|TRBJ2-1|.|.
TGTGCCTGGAGTGTAGATAGCAATGGATACAATGAGCAGTTCTTC
CAWSVDSNGYNEQFF
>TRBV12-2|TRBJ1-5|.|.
TGTGCAAAGACAGAACTAAGCAATCAGCCCCAGCATTTT
CAKTELSNQPQHF
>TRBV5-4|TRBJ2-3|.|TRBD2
TGTGCCAGCAGCAGAGGGACTAGCGGGGAGAGCACAGATACGCAGTATTTT
CASSRGTSGESTDTQYF
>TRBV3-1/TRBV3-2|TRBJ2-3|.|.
TGTGCCAGCGGGGGACTGAGCACAGATACGCAGTATTTT
CASGGLSTDTQYF
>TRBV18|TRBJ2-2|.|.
TGTGCCAGCTCACCACTCAGACCGGGACGGGCGAACACCGGGGAGCTGTTTTTT
CASSPLRPGRANTGELFF
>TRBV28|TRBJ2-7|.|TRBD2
TGTGCCAGCAGTTTACCCCTACTAGCGGGGAGGCCCTACGAGCAGTACTTC
CASSLPLLAGRPYEQYF
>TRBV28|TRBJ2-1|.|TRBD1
TGTGCCAGTTCAGGGGGCAAATCCTACAATGAGCAGTTCTTC
CASSGGKSYNEQFF
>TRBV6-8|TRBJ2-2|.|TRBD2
TGTGCCAGCAGACCCAAACTAGCGGGAGGGCCATTGACCGGGGAGCTGTTTTTT
CASRPKLAGGPLTGELFF
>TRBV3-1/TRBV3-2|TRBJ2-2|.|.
TGTGCCAGCAGCCAAGATGTCGGCGGGGTGAACACCGGGGAGCTGTTTTTT
CASSQDVGGVNTGELFF
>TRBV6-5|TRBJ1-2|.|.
TGTGCCAGCAATACGAAGACGGACTATGGCTACACCTTC
CASNTKTDYGYTF
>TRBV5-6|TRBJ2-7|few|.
TGTGCCAGCAGCTTGGCAAGCGGCGAGCAGTACTTC
CASSLASGEQYF
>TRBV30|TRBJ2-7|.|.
TGTGCCTGGAGTGTTAGAGGGTACGAGCAGTACTTC
CAWSVRGYEQYF
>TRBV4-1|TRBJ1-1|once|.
TGCGCCAGCAGCCAAGGCCCGACTGCCAACACTGAAGCTTTCTTT
CASSQGPTANTEAFF
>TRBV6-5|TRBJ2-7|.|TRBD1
TGTGCCAGCAGTTACCCGGGACAGAGCTCCTACGAGCAGTACTTC
CASSYPGQSSYEQYF
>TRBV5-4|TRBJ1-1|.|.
TGTGCCAGCAGCTTATGGGGGGCTGAAGCTTTCTTT
CASSLWGAEAFF
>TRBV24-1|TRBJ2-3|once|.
TGTGCCACCAGTGGGGCGCCAGATACGCAGTATTTT
CATSGAPDTQYF
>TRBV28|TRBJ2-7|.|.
TGTGCCAGCAACACTCTGGGCTTCCGCTACGAGCAGTACTTC
CASNTLGFRYEQYF
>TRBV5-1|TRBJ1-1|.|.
TGCGCCAGCAGCTTGGACACACGGAACACTGAAGCTTTCTTT
CASSLDTRNTEAFF
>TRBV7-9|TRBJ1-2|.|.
TGTGCCAGCAGCTCGGAGGTCGGCTCTCTGAGCTACACCTTC
CASSSEVGSLSYTF
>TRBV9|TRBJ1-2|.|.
TGTGCCAGCAGCCTCGCTGTTGGGGATGGCTACACCTTC
CASSLAVGDGYTF
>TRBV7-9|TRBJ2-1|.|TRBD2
TGTGCCAGCAGCTTAGGATTTGCGGGAGTAGGTTCCTACAATGAGCAGTTCTTC
CASSLGFAGVGSYNEQFF
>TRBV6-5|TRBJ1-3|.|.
TGTGCCTCCACCGGCGGAAACACCATATATTTT
CASTGGNTIYF
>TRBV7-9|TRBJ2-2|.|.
TGTGCCAGCAGCTACTACTCGGGGACCGGGGAGCTGTTTTTT
CASSYYSGTGELFF
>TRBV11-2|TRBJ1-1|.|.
TGTGCCAGCAGCCCCCAGTTAATCCTAAACACTGAAGCTTTCTTT
CASSPQLILNTEAFF
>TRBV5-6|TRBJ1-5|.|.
TGTGCCAGCAGCTTGTACGGCAGCAATAGCAATCAGCCCCAGCATTTT
CASSLYGSNSNQPQHF
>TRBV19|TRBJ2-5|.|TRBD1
TGTGCCAGTAGTATGACCGGGACAGGGACACAAGAGACCCAGTACTTC
CASSMTGTGTQETQYF
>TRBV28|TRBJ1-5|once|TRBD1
TGTGCCAGCAAAACAGGGGATTATAGCAATCAGCCCCAGCATTTT
CASKTGDYSNQPQHF
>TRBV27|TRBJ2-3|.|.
TGTGCCAGCCGATTCGGGAGGCAGTATTTT
CASRFGRQYF
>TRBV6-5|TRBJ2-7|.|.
TGTGCCAGCAGGTCTCTCGGACTGACTTCCTACGAGCAGTACTTC
CASRSLGLTSYEQYF